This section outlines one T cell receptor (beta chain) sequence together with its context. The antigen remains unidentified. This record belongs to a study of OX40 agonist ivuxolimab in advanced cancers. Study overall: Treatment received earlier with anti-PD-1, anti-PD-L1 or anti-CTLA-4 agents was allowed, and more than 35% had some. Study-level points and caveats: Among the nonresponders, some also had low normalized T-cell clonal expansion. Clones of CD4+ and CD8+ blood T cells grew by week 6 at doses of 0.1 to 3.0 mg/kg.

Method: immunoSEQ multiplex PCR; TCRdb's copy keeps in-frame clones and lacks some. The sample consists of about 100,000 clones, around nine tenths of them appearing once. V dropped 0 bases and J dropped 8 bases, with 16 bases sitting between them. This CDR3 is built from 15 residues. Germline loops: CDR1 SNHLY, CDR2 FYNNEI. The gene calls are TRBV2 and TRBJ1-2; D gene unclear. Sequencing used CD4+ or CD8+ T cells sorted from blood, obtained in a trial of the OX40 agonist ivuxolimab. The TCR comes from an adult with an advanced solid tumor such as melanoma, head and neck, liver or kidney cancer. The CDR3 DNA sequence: TGTGCCAGCAGTGAAGCCTCTAGGCTTCGAGGGGGCTACACCTTC. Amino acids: CASSEASRLRGGYTF. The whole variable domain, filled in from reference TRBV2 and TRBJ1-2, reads EPEVTQTPSHQVTQMGQEVILRCVPISNHLYFYWYRQILGQKVEFLVSFYNNEISEKSEIFDDQFSVERPDGSNFTLKIRSTKLEDSAMYFCASSEASRLRGGYTFGSGTRLTVV.